Listed here are 19 T cell receptor beta chains from one sample, sequenced in a study of CXCR3-negative and CXCR3-positive naive CD8 T cells. Study conclusions and caveats: A higher hydrophobicity marked the TRB CDR3s of CXCR3-positive naive cells versus CXCR3-negative naive cells.

UMI labels and 5' RACE were used to prepare the TRB cDNA libraries. TCRdb reprocessed the 5' RACE reads and reports one entry per CDR3 protein, with no DNA. In total, the table holds around 88,000 distinct CDR3 sequences. No antigen has been assigned to these receptors. What was sequenced was naive CXCR3+ CD8+ T cells from blood. Subset of the sample: CD45RO-CCR7+CD27+CD95- naive CD8+ T cells expressing CXCR3 (TNR3+). Receptors originate from a human donor in good health. Some clones in this sample may be carry-over from other donors' samples.

This chain connects TRBV27 to TRBJ2-3. The germline CDR1 and CDR2 sequences are MNHEY and SMNVEV (reference sequence). CDR3 length: 11 amino acids. This CDR3 reads CASSLFDTQYF.

This chain links TRBV30 with TRBJ2-7; TCRdb outputs TRBD1, but without DNA this stays unchecked. Germline assignment: CDR1 GTSNPN and CDR2 SVGIG (reference sequence). The CDR3 totals 16 residues. The CDR3 protein is CAWSLEAPFLRGEQYF.

J is TRBJ1-1 and V is TRBV14; TCRdb's assignment of TRBD1 cannot be checked, as there is no DNA. There are 17 residues in the CDR3. Germline V gene data show CDR1 as SGHDN and CDR2 as FVKESK. The CDR3 loop reads CASSQESVGLMNTEAFF.

This rearrangement joins TRBV29-1 to TRBJ1-1; TCRdb gives TRBD1 as the D gene, but with no DNA this cannot be confirmed. CDR3 size: 11 residues. Per germline, CDR1 SQVTM and CDR2 ANQGSEA. CDR3 in amino acids: CSVERGQEAFF.

The chain carries TRBV2 and TRBJ1-2. CDR1 is SNHLY and CDR2 is FYNNEI in the germline V gene. The CDR3 totals 14 residues. The CDR3 region is CASRDSSANYGYTF.

This sequence joins TRBV19 and TRBJ2-1. Looked up from germline, CDR1 is LNHDA and CDR2 is SQIVND (reference sequence). The CDR3 covers 16 residues. The CDR3 reads CASSMDSGSSYNEQFF.

This chain joins TRBV2 and TRBJ2-5; TCRdb proposes TRBD1, but this gene call is untestable without DNA. CDR3 length equals 16 residues. Per the germline V gene, CDR1 is SNHLY and CDR2 is FYNNEI. The CDR3 sequence is CASSDRVWDRQETQYF.

The chain recombines TRBV20-1 with TRBJ1-2. The CDR3 contains 13 residues. Germline V gene sequence: CDR1 DFQATT, CDR2 SNEGSKA (reference sequence). This chain's CDR3 is CSAVASSSYGYTF.

J is TRBJ1-1 and V is TRBV9; the TCRdb D gene call, TRBD1, has no DNA to confirm it. Germline V gene lookup returns CDR1 SGDLS and CDR2 YYNGEE. This CDR3 is built from 13 residues. The CDR3 loop is CASSVGVSTEAFF. Full variable domain (outside the CDR3, taken from reference TRBV9 and TRBJ1-1): DSGVTQTPKHLITATGQRVTLRCSPRSGDLSVYWYQQSLDQGLQFLIQYYNGEERAKGNILERFSAQQFPDLHSELNLSSLELGDSALYFCASSVGVSTEAFFGQGTRLTVV.

V is TRBV12-3 or TRBV12-4 and J is TRBJ2-3; absent DNA, TCRdb's TRBD1 call cannot be checked. There are 14 residues in the CDR3. CDR3 in amino acids: CASSGTGPWDTQYF.

This chain links TRBV4-1 with TRBJ1-1. CDR1 and CDR2 from the germline V gene are MGHRA and YSYEKL. The CDR3 loop spans 14 amino acids. The CDR3 here is CASSQAGPNAEAFF.

The CDR3 region is CASSFSAREQYF. The chain carries TRBV28 and TRBJ2-7; TCRdb gives TRBD2 as the D gene, but with no DNA this cannot be confirmed. Germline values: CDR1 MDHEN, CDR2 SYDVKM. This CDR3 comprises 12 residues.

V usage is TRBV3-1 and J usage is TRBJ2-7. This CDR3 has 13 amino acids. From germline, CDR1 is LGHDT and CDR2 YNNKEL (reference sequence). CDR3 region: CASSQDIPYEQYF.

This chain connects TRBV11-2 to TRBJ2-2; TCRdb picks TRBD1, but there is no DNA to check that call. CDR3 length: 16 amino acids. CDR1 and CDR2 (germline): SGHAT, FQNNGV. This chain's CDR3 is CASSFSLGGLTGELFF. The entire variable domain, with the rest obtained from reference TRBV11-2 and TRBJ2-2, is as follows: EAGVAQSPRYKIIEKRQSVAFWCNPISGHATLYWYQQILGQGPKLLIQFQNNGVVDDSQLPKDRFSAERLKGVDSTLKIQPAKLEDSAVYLCASSFSLGGLTGELFFGEGSRLTVL.

This chain uses TRBV7-8 with TRBJ2-5; the D call of TRBD2 rests on TCRdb alone, since no DNA is present to check it. The CDR3 is made up of 13 amino acids. The germline V gene has CDR1 SGHVS and CDR2 FQNEAQ. The CDR3: CASSLEVVETQYF.

The rearrangement joins TRBV28 to TRBJ2-7; TCRdb picks TRBD1, but there is no DNA to check that call. Germline-derived CDR1 and CDR2 are MDHEN and SYDVKM. The CDR3 covers 15 residues. CDR3 protein: CASSLRLTGFVGQYF.

The chain uses TRBV7-9 and TRBJ2-1; the TCRdb D gene call, TRBD1, has no DNA to confirm it. The CDR3 has 15 residues. The V gene's germline CDR1 is SEHNR and CDR2 FQNEAQ (reference sequence). CDR3: CASSLEGQKTNEQFF.

CDR3 region: CASNLMGLAGALQETQYF. The chain combines TRBV28 with TRBJ2-5; TCRdb selects TRBD2, and the lack of DNA leaves this call unchecked. Looked up from germline, CDR1 is MDHEN and CDR2 is SYDVKM. This CDR3 is built from 18 residues.

The CDR3 protein is CASSWTGLQETQYF. This chain connects TRBV6-2 or TRBV6-3 to TRBJ2-5; TCRdb reports TRBD1, a call that lacks DNA to check it against. Germline V gives CDR1 MNHEY, CDR2 SVGEGT. The CDR3 totals 14 residues.